These 22 T cell receptor beta chains share one sample of origin, sequenced in a study of patients and donors after allogeneic stem cell transplantation. In TCRdb, the RT-PCR reads were re-called with MiXCR into one record per CDR3 protein. The data show about 100,000 distinct CDR3 sequences, around 35% seen once. The sample was blood, either unsorted or a sorted T cell fraction (not recorded which). Every receptor here comes from a human donor who was either an allogeneic HSCT recipient or a stem cell or donor lymphocyte infusion donor (not recorded which). It is not recorded whose cells these are; they may come from a transplant donor.

This clonotype was counted between two and nine times. CDR3 coding DNA: TGCAGCGTTGAAGATGTGGCTGGAAACACCATATATTTT. It translates to CSVEDVAGNTIYF. The chain uses TRBV29-1 and TRBJ1-3, with D hard to call. This CDR3 has 13 amino acids. Germline values: CDR1 SQVTM, CDR2 ANQGSEA. With 0 bases removed from V and 2 bases from J, the gap between germline ends came to 5 bases.

The chain employs TRBV12-3 or TRBV12-4 and TRBJ2-7, with D maybe TRBD2 (6 bases). This CDR3 contains 14 residues. V shed 6 bases and J shed 2 bases, with 14 bases lying between them. The CDR3 DNA reads TGTGCCAGCAGCCCGGGACTGGGTACCTACGAGCAGTACTTC. It encodes CASSPGLGTYEQYF.

This clonotype was counted only a few times. J is TRBJ2-1 and V is TRBV5-1; 8 nucleotides match TRBD1. The V gene's germline CDR1 is SGHRS and CDR2 YFSETQ. V lost 2 bases, J lost 5 bases, and 12 bases stayed unmatched. This CDR3 contains 17 residues. CDR3 nucleotides: TGCGCCAGCAGCTTAGGGACAGGCCAGGCGTCCAACAATGAGCAGTTCTTC. Translating gives CASSLGTGQASNNEQFF. Based on the CDR3 plus reference TRBV5-1 and TRBJ2-1, the full variable domain is KAGVTQTPRYLIKTRGQQVTLSCSPISGHRSVSWYQQTPGQGLQFLFEYFSETQRNKGNFPGRFSGRQFSNSRSEMNVSTLELGDSALYLCASSLGTGQASNNEQFFGPGTRLTVL.

This clonotype was seen a few times. The chain joins TRBV18 to TRBJ1-2, with TRBD1 matching 9 bases. Germline CDR1 reads KGHSH; CDR2 reads LQKENI. This CDR3 contains 17 residues. The junction had 14 bases not matched to a gene; V was cut back by 4 bases and J by 5 bases. In DNA, the CDR3 is TGTGCCAGCTCACTTCGGACAGGGGACATCTTCGGGTATGGCTACACCTTC. Its translation is CASSLRTGDIFGYGYTF.

CDR3 protein: CASGYESTEQFF. CDR3 in DNA: TGTGCTAGTGGTTACGAGTCGACTGAGCAGTTCTTC. V and J are TRBV12-5 and TRBJ2-1; no clear D gene. The CDR3 totals 12 residues. The germline CDR1 and CDR2 sequences are LGHNT and FRNRAP. V dropped 4 bases and J dropped 9 bases, with 10 bases sitting between them.

J is TRBJ1-5 and V is TRBV9; 7 bases align to TRBD1. J lost 7 bases, V lost 3 bases, and 10 bases had no gene match. Germline-derived CDR1 and CDR2 are SGDLS and YYNGEE. This CDR3 comprises 15 residues. In DNA form, the CDR3 reads TGTGCCAGCAGCGCAACAGGGGAGAGAGAACAGCCCCAGCATTTT. Its translation: CASSATGEREQPQHF.

The chain carries TRBV19 and TRBJ2-7, with no clear D. CDR3 length: 12 amino acids. Germline V gene lookup returns CDR1 LNHDA and CDR2 SQIVND (reference sequence). Trimming took off 2 bases at V and 6 bases at J, with 8 bases between the two ends. As DNA, the CDR3 is TGTGCCAGTAGTATATCCAATGGCGAGCAGTACTTC. It yields the protein CASSISNGEQYF.

The chain links TRBV29-1 to TRBJ1-2; D gene uncertain. Germline V CDR1 and CDR2: SQVTM, ANQGSEA. Trimming shortened V by 4 bases and J by 2 bases, and 8 bases separated the two germline ends. This CDR3 contains 12 residues. The CDR3 spells CSVVSLNYGYTF. For the CDR3, the DNA is TGCAGCGTTGTTTCGCTAAACTATGGCTACACCTTC.

The DNA for the CDR3 is TGTGCCAGCGGGGTAGCGGCCGATTACAATGAGCAGTTCTTC. Translation gives CASGVAADYNEQFF. This sequence joins TRBV7-2 and TRBJ2-1; possible D gene TRBD2, 6 bases. The germline V gene has CDR1 SGHTA and CDR2 FQGNSA. V dropped 8 bases and J dropped 4 bases, with 15 bases sitting between them. The CDR3 runs 14 residues.

The chain uses TRBV18 and TRBJ2-5, with TRBD2 matching over 8 bases. Germline V gene lookup returns CDR1 KGHSH and CDR2 LQKENI. This CDR3 is built from 15 residues. The ends lost 2 bases at V and 3 bases at J; junction bases unmatched: 5. In DNA form, the CDR3 reads TGTGCCAGCTCACCATTCGGACTAGCAGAAGAGACCCAGTACTTC. It encodes CASSPFGLAEETQYF.

This clonotype came up a few times. The chain employs TRBV11-2 and TRBJ1-2; 12 bases agree with TRBD1. Germline CDR1 is SGHAT and CDR2 is FQNNGV. This CDR3 region has 14 residues. V lost 5 bases and J lost 8; bases outside the gene matches: 6. CDR3 in DNA: TGTGCCAGCAGCATCGGGACAGGGGGCGAAGGCTACACCTTC. Protein product: CASSIGTGGEGYTF.

J is TRBJ2-4 and V is TRBV7-2; D remains unclear. Germline lookup yields CDR1 SGHTA and CDR2 FQGNSA. This CDR3 region has 13 residues. Trimming left V 3 bases short and J 4 bases short, with 7 bases between. CDR3 nucleotide sequence: TGTGCCAGCAGCTTTGGCAAGAAAAACATTCAGTACTTC. This codes for CASSFGKKNIQYF.

The CDR3 DNA is TGTGCCAGCAGTTCCCTTCTGGGGCTGGGTGAAAAACTGTTTTTT. This codes for CASSSLLGLGEKLFF. The J gene is TRBJ1-4, the V gene TRBV12-3 or TRBV12-4, with TRBD1 as a possible D gene (5 bases). The V and J ends lost 4 bases and 7 bases respectively, with 16 bases between them. The CDR3 sequence is 15 residues long.

Only a few counts were recorded for this clonotype. The DNA of the CDR3 is TGTGCCAGCAGCTTAACCGGACTAGCGGGAGCCCCAGATACGCAGTATTTT. Its protein product is CASSLTGLAGAPDTQYF. The rearrangement links TRBV7-3 to TRBJ2-3; 13 nucleotides align to TRBD2. Germline CDR1 is SGHTA and CDR2 is FQGTGA. The CDR3 has 17 amino acids. The ends lost 0 bases at V and 4 bases at J; junction bases unmatched: 4. The whole variable domain, filled in from reference TRBV7-3 and TRBJ2-3, reads GAGVSQTPSNKVTEKGKYVELRCDPISGHTALYWYRQSLGQGPEFLIYFQGTGAADDSGLPNDRFFAVRPEGSVSTLKIQRTERGDSAVYLCASSLTGLAGAPDTQYFGPGTRLTVL.

This clonotype was seen a handful of times. The chain combines TRBV12-3 or TRBV12-4 with TRBJ1-2, with D uncertain. The V end lost 5 bases, the J end lost 8 bases, and 21 bases lay between the germline ends. The CDR3 spans 15 residues. For the CDR3, the DNA is TGTGCCAGCAGTCATTACAGAGATCTATGGTACGGCTACACCTTC. Translation: CASSHYRDLWYGYTF.

The J gene is TRBJ1-6, the V gene TRBV6-5; 7 bases match TRBD1. The V gene end was trimmed by 5 bases and the J gene end by 10 bases; junction bases not matched to a gene: 8. The germline V gene encodes CDR1 MNHEY and CDR2 SVGAGI. This CDR3 has 14 amino acids. The CDR3 loop is CASSPILGGSPLHF. CDR3 in DNA: TGTGCCAGCAGTCCGATTTTAGGGGGCTCACCCCTCCACTTT.

J is TRBJ1-2 and V is TRBV20-1, with TRBD1 matching over 7 bases. The V segment lost 0 bases and the J segment 3 bases; nucleotides outside the gene matches: 7. Germline CDR1 is DFQATT and CDR2 is SNEGSKA (reference sequence). The CDR3 loop spans 15 amino acids. The CDR3 here is CSARERTQGDYGYTF. CDR3 coding DNA: TGCAGTGCTAGAGAGAGAACCCAGGGGGACTATGGCTACACCTTC.

The chain has TRBV29-1 and TRBJ2-1; no clear D. The CDR3 extends over 16 amino acids. Trimming stripped 1 base from V and 0 bases from J, with 13 bases between. The germline V gene has CDR1 SQVTM and CDR2 ANQGSEA. In DNA form, the CDR3 reads TGCAGCGTTGAAGTCCCGACACTAAGCTCCTACAATGAGCAGTTCTTC. Protein: CSVEVPTLSSYNEQFF.

This clonotype was seen only a few times. The chain combines TRBV20-1 with TRBJ2-1; D not resolved. CDR3 length: 12 residues. Deletions cut 5 bases from V and 8 bases from J, with 13 bases between. Germline CDR1 reads DFQATT; CDR2 reads SNEGSKA (reference sequence). CDR3 in DNA: TGCAGTGCTCCCTCTAGATCGGATGAGCAGTTCTTC. Its protein is CSAPSRSDEQFF.

The rearrangement joins TRBV12-3 or TRBV12-4 to TRBJ2-5, with D tentatively TRBD1 (5 bases). The ends were cut back, 6 bases at V and 7 bases at J, with 18 bases in the middle. This CDR3 is 14 amino acids long. CDR3 amino acids: CASSAENRKRTQYF. In nucleotides, the CDR3 is TGTGCCAGCAGCGCAGAAAACAGGAAGAGGACCCAGTACTTC.

The rearrangement links TRBV20-1 to TRBJ2-3; D is possibly TRBD2 (5 bases). This CDR3 region has 14 residues. Per the germline V gene, CDR1 is DFQATT and CDR2 is SNEGSKA (reference sequence). Trimming pared 5 bases from V and 1 base from J, leaving 13 bases between. The CDR3 loop reads CSAESGPRTDTQYF. The CDR3 DNA follows: TGCAGTGCTGAGAGCGGTCCACGCACAGATACGCAGTATTTT.

This chain connects TRBV6-2 or TRBV6-3 to TRBJ1-5; D is possibly TRBD1 (5 bases). Germline V lookup: CDR1 MNHEY, CDR2 SVGEGT. The CDR3 is made up of 13 amino acids. Deletions cut 8 bases from V and 4 bases from J, with 12 bases between. CDR3 residues: CASRDGANQPQHF. DNA of the CDR3: TGTGCCAGCCGGGACGGAGCTAATCAGCCCCAGCATTTT.